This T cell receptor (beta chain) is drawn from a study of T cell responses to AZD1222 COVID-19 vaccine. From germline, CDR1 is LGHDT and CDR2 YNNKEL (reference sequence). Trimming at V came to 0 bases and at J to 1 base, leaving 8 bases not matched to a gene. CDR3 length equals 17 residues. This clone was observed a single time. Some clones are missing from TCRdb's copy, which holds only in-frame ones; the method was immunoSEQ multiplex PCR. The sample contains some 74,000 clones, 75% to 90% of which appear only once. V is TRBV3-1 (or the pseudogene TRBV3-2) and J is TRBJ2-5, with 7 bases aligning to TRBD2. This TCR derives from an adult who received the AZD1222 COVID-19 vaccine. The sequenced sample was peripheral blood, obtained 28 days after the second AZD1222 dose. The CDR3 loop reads CASSQDLGQRGQETQYF. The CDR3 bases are TGTGCCAGCAGCCAAGATCTTGGTCAGCGGGGCCAAGAGACCCAGTACTTC.